The 28 T cell receptor beta chains below were found in one sample sequenced in a study of Graves' ophthalmopathy and Graves' hyperthyroidism. Amplified material comprised TCR beta CDR3 regions derived from RNA transcripts. The library came from an HTBI-primed first-round RT-PCR and a second-round multiplex PCR. TCRdb re-analysed the multiplex PCR reads in MiXCR, keeping a single row per CDR3 protein. Of roughly 420,000 distinct CDR3 sequences detected, around 21% appear once; the ten largest clones hold around 3%. The sequenced material came from peripheral blood. The receptors come from a woman aged 18-35 years with stable Graves' hyperthyroidism.

This clonotype came up many times. The chain recombines TRBV7-8 with TRBJ2-3; 11 positions agree with TRBD2. CDR3 size: 16 residues. Germline V gives CDR1 SGHVS, CDR2 FQNEAQ. Germline trimming cut 5 bases from V and 2 bases from J; bases unmatched to any gene: 6. The CDR3 loop is CASSNRLAGNTDTQYF. DNA for the CDR3: TGTGCCAGCAGCAACCGACTAGCGGGAAACACAGATACGCAGTATTTT.

This clonotype was detected ten times or more. V is TRBV7-9 and J is TRBJ2-7; 9 bases agree with TRBD1. Germline trimming cut 5 bases from V and 7 bases from J; bases unmatched to any gene: 6. The CDR3 runs 13 residues. Germline V gives CDR1 SEHNR, CDR2 FQNEAQ (reference sequence). CDR3 sequence reads: CASSERDRDEQYF. In nucleotides, the CDR3 is TGTGCCAGCAGCGAAAGGGACAGGGATGAGCAGTACTTC. The full variable domain, completed using reference TRBV7-9 and TRBJ2-7, is DTGVSQNPRHKITKRGQNVTFRCDPISEHNRLYWYRQTLGQGPEFLTYFQNEAQLEKSRLLSDRFSAERPKGSFSTLEIQRTEQGDSAMYLCASSERDRDEQYFGPGTRLTVT.

This clonotype was counted many times. The chain joins TRBV7-3 to TRBJ2-6; D unresolved. V gave up 8 bases and J gave up 0 bases, with 11 bases separating them. This CDR3 is built from 15 residues. CDR1 is SGHTA and CDR2 is FQGTGA in the germline V gene. CDR3 nucleotide sequence: TGTGCCAGCGGAAATAGACTCTCTGGGGCCAACGTCCTGACTTTC. It codes for CASGNRLSGANVLTF.

This clonotype was observed at least ten times. CDR3 sequence (DNA): TGTGCCAGCAGCTCAGACAGGGGGCGGTATGGCTACACCTTC. It encodes CASSSDRGRYGYTF. The chain combines TRBV13 with TRBJ1-2; 10 bases fit TRBD1. The CDR3 sequence is 14 residues long. Germline V lookup: CDR1 PRHDT, CDR2 FYEKMQ (reference sequence). J was trimmed by 5 bases and V by 4 bases; bases with no gene match: 4.

The chain employs TRBV6-1 and TRBJ1-1; possibly TRBD1 for D (5 bases). This CDR3 is 14 amino acids long. Germline V gene sequence: CDR1 MNHNS, CDR2 SASEGT. Trimming cost V 5 bases and J 1 base, with 11 bases left between them. This CDR3 is CASSTAGGNTEAFF. CDR3 coding DNA: TGTGCCAGCAGTACCGCGGGGGGGAACACTGAAGCTTTCTTT.

The chain combines TRBV29-1 with TRBJ2-2, with 11 bases that match TRBD2. This CDR3 spans 13 amino acids. J was trimmed by 6 bases and V by 7 bases; bases with no gene match: 4. Per germline, CDR1 SQVTM and CDR2 ANQGSEA. The CDR3 bases are TGCAGCGCCACTAGCGGGAGCCCCGGGGAGCTGTTTTTT. Encoded protein: CSATSGSPGELFF.

In its sample, this clonotype was seen many times. The chain recombines TRBV25-1 with TRBJ1-5; 7 bases are a match to TRBD1. Germline CDR1 is MGHDK and CDR2 is SYGVNS. With V trimmed by 4 bases and J by 3 bases, 6 bases remained unmatched. CDR3 length: 15 residues. CDR3 DNA: TGTGCCAGCAGTGGCAGGGGGGAGCACAATCAGCCCCAGCATTTT. It codes for CASSGRGEHNQPQHF. The full variable domain, in which reference TRBV25-1 and TRBJ1-5 provide the parts outside the CDR3, is EADIYQTPRYLVIGTGKKITLECSQTMGHDKMYWYQQDPGMELHLIHYSYGVNSTEKGDLSSESTVSRIRTEHFPLTLESARPSHTSQYLCASSGRGEHNQPQHFGDGTRLSIL.

This clonotype was counted at least ten times. V and J are TRBV6-5 and TRBJ2-3; D may be TRBD1 or TRBD2 (5 bases each). This CDR3 has 15 residues. V lost 3 bases to trimming and J lost 4 bases, with 14 bases between them. Germline V gene lookup returns CDR1 MNHEY and CDR2 SVGAGI. The CDR3 nucleotides are TGTGCCAGCAGTTATAAGGGACCTTTGTCAGATACGCAGTATTTT. Translating gives CASSYKGPLSDTQYF.

V gene TRBV4-3 combines with J gene TRBJ1-1, with 8 bases fitting TRBD1. V shed 2 bases and J 1 base; nucleotides not matched to a gene: 6. Germline V gene lookup returns CDR1 LGHNA and CDR2 YSLEER. The CDR3 is 16 amino acids. The CDR3 loop is CASSQNTGTGNTEAFF. The CDR3 DNA sequence: TGCGCCAGCAGCCAAAACACCGGGACAGGGAACACTGAAGCTTTCTTT.

This clonotype occurred many times. This chain connects TRBV11-2 to TRBJ2-5, with a weak D call TRBD1 (6 bases). The CDR3 is made up of 16 amino acids. Germline V gene lookup returns CDR1 SGHAT and CDR2 FQNNGV. The germline V and J ends were trimmed by 1 base and 4 bases, with 16 bases remaining between them. The CDR3 region is CASSLGGQGKGETQYF. The CDR3 DNA reads as TGTGCCAGCAGCTTAGGGGGGCAGGGGAAGGGAGAGACCCAGTACTTC. Full variable domain (missing parts from reference TRBV11-2 and TRBJ2-5): EAGVAQSPRYKIIEKRQSVAFWCNPISGHATLYWYQQILGQGPKLLIQFQNNGVVDDSQLPKDRFSAERLKGVDSTLKIQPAKLEDSAVYLCASSLGGQGKGETQYFGPGTRLLVL.

This clonotype was seen more than once but under ten times. The rearrangement links TRBV28 to TRBJ1-5; 9 bases are a match to TRBD1. V gave up 10 bases and J gave up 1 base; unmatched junction bases: 8. The CDR3 extends over 15 amino acids. CDR1 is MDHEN and CDR2 is SYDVKM in the germline V gene. CDR3 loop: CATMDRGLSNQPQHF. The CDR3, as DNA: TGTGCCACCATGGACAGGGGATTAAGCAATCAGCCCCAGCATTTT.

In its sample, this clonotype was seen a few times. V is TRBV30 and J is TRBJ2-5; D possibly corresponds to TRBD2 (6 bases). The CDR3 has 15 amino acids. Per germline, CDR1 GTSNPN and CDR2 SVGIG (reference sequence). V was shortened by 2 bases and J by 5 bases, with 18 bases between the two germline ends. This CDR3 is CAWSPAREPWETQYF. The CDR3 DNA reads as TGTGCCTGGAGTCCAGCGCGGGAACCCTGGGAGACCCAGTACTTC.

This clonotype was observed many times. The chain links TRBV30 to TRBJ2-6; D is uncertain. The CDR3 has 15 amino acids. Germline CDR1 GTSNPN, CDR2 SVGIG (reference sequence). Trimming shortened V by 2 bases and J by 0 bases, and 8 bases separated the two germline ends. CDR3 in amino acids: CAWSSGNSGANVLTF. For the CDR3, the DNA is TGTGCCTGGAGTTCTGGGAACTCTGGGGCCAACGTCCTGACTTTC.

This clonotype was counted only a few times. J is TRBJ2-7 and V is TRBV19; 12 bases align to TRBD2. Trimming took 4 bases from V and 2 from J; bases not matched to a gene: 12. This CDR3 is 18 amino acids long. Per the germline V gene, CDR1 is LNHDA and CDR2 is SQIVND (reference sequence). Here the CDR3 reads CASSTIFSTSGSTYEQYF. CDR3 sequence (DNA): TGTGCCAGTAGTACCATCTTTTCGACTAGCGGGAGTACCTACGAGCAGTACTTC. Using reference TRBV19 and TRBJ2-7 for the parts outside the CDR3, the full variable domain is DGGITQSPKYLFRKEGQNVTLSCEQNLNHDAMYWYRQDPGQGLRLIYYSQIVNDFQKGDIAEGYSVSREKKESFPLTVTSAQKNPTAFYLCASSTIFSTSGSTYEQYFGPGTRLTVT.

This clonotype has at least ten counts. J is TRBJ2-2 and V is TRBV6-2 or TRBV6-3; D ambiguous. V lost 2 bases, J lost 7 bases, and 8 bases lay in between. Per the germline V gene, CDR1 is MNHEY and CDR2 is SVGEGT. This CDR3 has 13 residues. CDR3 sequence (DNA): TGTGCCAGCAGTTACCGTTTGATCGGGGAGCTGTTTTTT. It specifies CASSYRLIGELFF.

This clonotype has at least ten counts. The chain uses TRBV5-4 and TRBJ1-2; weak D call: TRBD1 (5 bases). The CDR3 loop spans 12 amino acids. Per germline, CDR1 SGHNT and CDR2 YYREEE (reference sequence). V shed 4 bases and J shed 8 bases, with 12 bases lying between them. The CDR3 spells CASSRDVGGYTF. The CDR3 nucleotides are TGTGCCAGCAGCAGGGACGTGGGAGGCTACACCTTC.

The table lists this clonotype with many counts. The chain is built from TRBV11-2 and TRBJ1-5, with no clear D. Trimming removed 4 bases from V and 3 bases from J, with 10 bases in between. The germline V gene has CDR1 SGHAT and CDR2 FQNNGV. The CDR3 loop spans 14 amino acids. CDR3 nucleotide sequence: TGTGCCAGCAGCTCGGGCCTATTCAATCAGCCCCAGCATTTT. Translated, it gives CASSSGLFNQPQHF.

The V gene is TRBV5-1, the J gene TRBJ2-2; 7 nucleotides line up with TRBD1. With 0 bases clipped from V and 3 bases from J, the junction kept 2 bases outside the gene matches. Germline CDR1 SGHRS, CDR2 YFSETQ. The CDR3 has 15 amino acids. The CDR3 sequence is CASSLGTGYTGELFF. The CDR3 DNA reads TGCGCCAGCAGCTTGGGGACAGGATACACCGGGGAGCTGTTTTTT.

This clonotype has at least ten counts. V usage is TRBV7-6 and J usage is TRBJ2-5, with D unclear. The CDR3 spans 13 residues. With 1 base removed from V and 3 bases from J, the gap between germline ends came to 6 bases. Germline CDR1 is SGHVS and CDR2 is FNYEAQ. CDR3 nucleotides: TGTGCCAGCAGCTTAGGCGGTAAAGAGACCCAGTACTTC. Encoded protein: CASSLGGKETQYF.

The sample holds a few counts of this clonotype. The junction and the germline gene differ at one end; a read error may be behind it. The chain combines TRBV29-1 with TRBJ2-2, with D maybe TRBD2 (5 bases). Germline V gene sequence: CDR1 SQVTM, CDR2 ANQGSEA. The CDR3 extends over 10 amino acids. The CDR3 sequence: CSVYTGELLF. The CDR3 nucleotides are TGCAGCGTTTACACCGGGGAGCTGTTGTTT.

The V gene is TRBV6-1, the J gene TRBJ2-5; D is perhaps TRBD1 or TRBD2 (5 bases each). Trimming took off 6 bases at V and 2 bases at J, with 19 bases between the two ends. The germline V gene encodes CDR1 MNHNS and CDR2 SASEGT. The CDR3 length is 16 residues. CDR3 loop: CASRGSTGTGQETQYF. CDR3 nucleotides: TGTGCCAGCAGGGGATCCACCGGGACGGGACAAGAGACCCAGTACTTC.

As to this clonotype: This is likely a read error, given that the CDR3 carries no conserved phenylalanine or tryptophan at its end. Here the CDR3 DNA reads TGTGCCAGCAGCCCCCAAAGGGCCGGGGGCACCTCCTACGAGCAGTACTAC. As protein: CASSPQRAGGTSYEQYY. The V call is TRBV11-2, the J call TRBJ2-7, with D perhaps matching TRBD1 or TRBD2 (6 bases each). CDR3 length equals 17 residues. With 5 bases removed from V and 0 bases from J, the gap between germline ends came to 20 bases. Germline V lookup: CDR1 SGHAT, CDR2 FQNNGV.

This clonotype was seen repeatedly, ten times or more. The gene calls are TRBV4-3 and TRBJ1-5; maybe TRBD1 (6 bases). Trimming left V 1 base short and J 7 bases short, with 20 bases between. Germline loops: CDR1 LGHNA, CDR2 YSLEER. CDR3 length: 17 amino acids. CDR3 loop: CASSQVLSRGGGQPQHF. In DNA form, the CDR3 reads TGCGCCAGCAGCCAAGTCTTAAGTCGAGGGGGAGGGCAGCCCCAGCATTTT.

This clonotype has at least ten counts. The chain is built from TRBV20-1 and TRBJ2-6, with a tentative D call TRBD2 (6 bases). The CDR3 covers 21 residues. Germline V gene lookup returns CDR1 DFQATT and CDR2 SNEGSKA (reference sequence). Trimming removed 1 base at V and 0 bases at J, with 25 bases between. CDR3 nucleotide sequence: TGCAGTGCTAGAGCGGCATTAGGAGGGGCGATATCAAGCTCTGGGGCCAACGTCCTGACTTTC. Its protein product is CSARAALGGAISSSGANVLTF.

With respect to this clonotype: Mismatch with germline at one junction end may stem from a read error. This chain joins TRBV5-1 and TRBJ2-4; D may be TRBD1 (6 bases). This CDR3 comprises 15 residues. Per the germline V gene, CDR1 is SGHRS and CDR2 is YFSETQ. This CDR3 is CASRRVGDTKNIKYF. Here the CDR3 DNA reads TGCGCCAGCAGAAGGGTGGGGGACACGAAAAACATTAAGTACTTC. Based on the CDR3 plus reference TRBV5-1 and TRBJ2-4, the full variable domain is KAGVTQTPRYLIKTRGQQVTLSCSPISGHRSVSWYQQTPGQGLQFLFEYFSETQRNKGNFPGRFSGRQFSNSRSEMNVSTLELGDSALYLCASRRVGDTKNIKYFGAGTRLSVL.

The table lists this clonotype with many counts. The chain combines TRBV2 with TRBJ1-1; TRBD1 matches 11 bases. Per germline, CDR1 SNHLY and CDR2 FYNNEI. This CDR3 has 14 residues. V shed 6 bases, J shed 5 bases, and the junction held 5 bases outside the gene matches. The CDR3 loop is CASRDRGHYTEAFF. In DNA, the CDR3 is TGTGCCAGCAGGGACAGGGGGCATTATACTGAAGCTTTCTTT.

In this sample, this clonotype turned up many times. The chain combines TRBV6-5 with TRBJ2-7; D perhaps matches TRBD2 (6 bases). Trimming cost V 2 bases and J 5 bases, with 13 bases left between them. Germline V gives CDR1 MNHEY, CDR2 SVGAGI. The CDR3 has 14 amino acids. The CDR3 coding sequence is TGTGCCAGCAGTTACGGGGGGTCAGTCGACGAGCAGTACTTC. It codes for CASSYGGSVDEQYF.

This clonotype appeared many times. The CDR3 is CASSYSSKVEETQYF. The CDR3, as DNA: TGTGCCAGCAGTTACTCGAGTAAGGTAGAGGAGACCCAGTACTTC. This rearrangement joins TRBV6-5 to TRBJ2-5; D is unresolved. Germline V gene lookup returns CDR1 MNHEY and CDR2 SVGAGI. This CDR3 region has 15 residues. Trimming took 0 bases from V and 5 from J, leaving 13 bases between them.